A single sample gave rise to the 12 T cell receptor beta chains below, sequenced in a study of cytomegalovirus exposure and HLA in healthy donors. The PCR ran on 60 Vbeta and 13 Jbeta primers. Data came from immunoSEQ multiplex PCR; TCRdb stores just in-frame clones and leaves some out. The sample gives approximately 300,000 clones, over 70% of which show up once; less than 0.4% is in the top ten. Sequenced sample: PBMCs. Every receptor here comes from a girl aged 2-15 years in good health and CMV-seronegative.

This chain uses TRBV4-1 with TRBJ2-2, with TRBD2 matching over 7 bases. In germline, CDR1 is MGHRA, CDR2 YSYEKL. This CDR3 has 19 residues. After removal of 4 bases from V and 4 bases from J, the junction contained 18 bases not matched to a gene. The DNA for the CDR3 is TGCGCCAGCAGCCCCCGGCCGGGGGGAGTGGCGTCCGGCACCGGGGAGCTGTTTTTT. Its protein product is CASSPRPGGVASGTGELFF.

This sequence joins TRBV19 and TRBJ2-1, with 9 bases matching TRBD1. The CDR3 contains 18 residues. Germline V gene lookup returns CDR1 LNHDA and CDR2 SQIVND (reference sequence). Trimming removed 4 bases from V and 5 bases from J; junction bases left unmatched: 15. As DNA, the CDR3 is TGTGCCAGTAGTACACAGGGGGCGTCGCCCGATATGAACAATGAGCAGTTCTTC. Amino acids: CASSTQGASPDMNNEQFF.

This clone was picked up a small number of times. The V call is TRBV30, the J call TRBJ1-1; tentatively, D is TRBD1 (5 bases). V was clipped by 4 bases and J by 8 bases, with 14 bases between them. Germline values: CDR1 GTSNPN, CDR2 SVGIG (reference sequence). The CDR3 is made up of 12 amino acids. For the CDR3, the DNA is TGTGCCTGGATGACAGCAAGTATAGAAGCTTTCTTT. The encoded protein is CAWMTASIEAFF.

V gene TRBV10-3 combines with J gene TRBJ2-1, with 8 bases identical to TRBD1. Germline V gives CDR1 ENHRY, CDR2 SYGVKD. Trimming cost V 11 bases and J 0 bases; bases outside gene matches: 9. There are 15 residues in the CDR3. CDR3 region: CASTDRGDSYNEQFF. The CDR3 DNA is TGTGCCTCCACCGACAGGGGAGACTCCTACAATGAGCAGTTCTTC.

The chain uses TRBV27 and TRBJ1-1; tentative D call: TRBD1 (5 bases). V was pared by 3 bases and J by 4 bases, with 9 bases between. Germline V gives CDR1 MNHEY, CDR2 SMNVEV (reference sequence). The CDR3 length is 13 residues. The CDR3 nucleotides read TGTGCCAGCAGTTTTTTGGGGGGCACTGAAGCTTTCTTT. Translated: CASSFLGGTEAFF.

Note on this clone: Within the sample, other DNA sequences also encode this same CDR3. This rearrangement joins TRBV5-6 to TRBJ2-5; 7 bases are shared with TRBD1. The CDR3 contains 14 residues. With V trimmed by 2 bases and J by 5 bases, 6 bases remained unmatched. Germline V gene sequence: CDR1 SGHDT, CDR2 YYEEEE. The CDR3 DNA is TGTGCCAGCAGCTTTAAAGGGGGCGCGGAGACCCAGTACTTC. Protein product: CASSFKGGAETQYF.

J is TRBJ2-3 and V is TRBV10-3, with a possible D match to TRBD1 (6 bases). V dropped 4 bases and J dropped 1 base, with 6 bases sitting between them. Germline loops: CDR1 ENHRY, CDR2 SYGVKD. This CDR3 region has 13 residues. The DNA of the CDR3 is TGTGCCATCAGTGGACAGGGCACAGATACGCAGTATTTT. It specifies CAISGQGTDTQYF.

This clone was detected only once. This chain joins TRBV6-1 and TRBJ2-5, with 7 bases identical to TRBD2. Germline lookup yields CDR1 MNHNS and CDR2 SASEGT. Germline trimming cut 2 bases from V and 4 bases from J; bases unmatched to any gene: 13. This CDR3 contains 17 residues. The CDR3 coding sequence is TGTGCCAGCAGTGAAAGTGGCGGGAGCCTCCTCGGAGAGACCCAGTACTTC. It codes for CASSESGGSLLGETQYF.

The chain carries TRBV7-9 and TRBJ2-3, with D maybe TRBD1 (5 bases). The V end lost 4 bases, the J end lost 1 base, and 12 bases lay between the germline ends. Germline assignment: CDR1 SEHNR and CDR2 FQNEAQ (reference sequence). This CDR3 has 15 amino acids. CDR3 bases: TGTGCCAGCAGCTCGCGGACATACCGCACAGATACGCAGTATTTT. Amino acid sequence: CASSSRTYRTDTQYF.

The chain couples TRBV6-5 to TRBJ1-2; no definite D call. The V gene's germline CDR1 is MNHEY and CDR2 SVGAGI. This CDR3 contains 13 residues. The V gene lost 0 bases and the J gene lost 4 bases, with 6 bases spanning the gap. The DNA of the CDR3 is TGTGCCAGCAGTTACTCATTCAGCTATGGCTACACCTTC. Protein: CASSYSFSYGYTF.

The chain joins TRBV13 to TRBJ1-6, with no clear D. The CDR3 covers 13 residues. Trimming stripped 5 bases from V and 7 bases from J, with 9 bases between. CDR1 and CDR2 (germline): PRHDT, FYEKMQ (reference sequence). CDR3 in DNA: TGTGCCAGCAGCCGAACGGGAAATTCACCCCTCCACTTT. Translating gives CASSRTGNSPLHF.

CDR3 in DNA: TGCGCCAGCAGCTTGGGTCGCAACGGGATTAACACCGGGGAGCTGTTTTTT. It codes for CASSLGRNGINTGELFF. V and J are TRBV5-1 and TRBJ2-2; the D gene is possibly TRBD2 (5 bases). CDR1 is SGHRS and CDR2 is YFSETQ in the germline V gene. The CDR3 covers 17 residues. Trimming shortened V by 0 bases and J by 2 bases, and 14 bases separated the two germline ends.